This T cell receptor (beta chain) comes out of a study of technical replicates of blood from a handful of donors. The CDR3 has 16 amino acids. With 6 bases removed from V and 0 bases from J, the gap between germline ends came to 15 bases. Germline CDR1 reads SNHLY; CDR2 reads FYNNEI. Data came from immunoSEQ multiplex PCR; TCRdb stores just in-frame clones and leaves some out. The data show some 49,000 clones, with approximately 90% seen just once and about 4.3% held by the top ten. The table lists this clone with a few counts. Source material: PBMCs. This clonotype was sampled from a human donor in good health. Some clones in this sample may be carry-over from other donors' samples. The genes are TRBV2 and TRBJ1-5; tentatively, D is TRBD1 (5 bases). The CDR3 DNA reads as TGTGCCAGCAGAGACCCTCAGGGTTATAGCAATCAGCCCCAGCATTTT. The encoded protein is CASRDPQGYSNQPQHF.